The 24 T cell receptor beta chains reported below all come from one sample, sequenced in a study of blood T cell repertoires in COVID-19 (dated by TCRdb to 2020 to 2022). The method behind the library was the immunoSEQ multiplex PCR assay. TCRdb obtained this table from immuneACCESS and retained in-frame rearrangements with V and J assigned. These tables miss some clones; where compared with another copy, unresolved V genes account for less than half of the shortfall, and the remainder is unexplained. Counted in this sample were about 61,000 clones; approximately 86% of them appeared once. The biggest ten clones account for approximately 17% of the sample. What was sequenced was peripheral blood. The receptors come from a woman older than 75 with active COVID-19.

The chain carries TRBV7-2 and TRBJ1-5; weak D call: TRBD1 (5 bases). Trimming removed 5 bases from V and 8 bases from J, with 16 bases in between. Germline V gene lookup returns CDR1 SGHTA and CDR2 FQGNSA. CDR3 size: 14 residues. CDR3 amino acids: CASSPTRVTEPQHF. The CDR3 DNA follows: TGTGCCAGCAGCCCCACCAGGGTAACGGAGCCCCAGCATTTT.

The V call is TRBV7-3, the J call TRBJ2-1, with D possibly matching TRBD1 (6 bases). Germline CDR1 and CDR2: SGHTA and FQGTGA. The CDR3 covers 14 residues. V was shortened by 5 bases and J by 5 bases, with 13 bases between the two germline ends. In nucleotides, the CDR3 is TGTGCCAGCAGCAACAGGGAAGGGAACAATGAGCAGTTCTTC. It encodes CASSNREGNNEQFF. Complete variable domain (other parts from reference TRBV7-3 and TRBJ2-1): GAGVSQTPSNKVTEKGKYVELRCDPISGHTALYWYRQSLGQGPEFLIYFQGTGAADDSGLPNDRFFAVRPEGSVSTLKIQRTERGDSAVYLCASSNREGNNEQFFGPGTRLTVL.

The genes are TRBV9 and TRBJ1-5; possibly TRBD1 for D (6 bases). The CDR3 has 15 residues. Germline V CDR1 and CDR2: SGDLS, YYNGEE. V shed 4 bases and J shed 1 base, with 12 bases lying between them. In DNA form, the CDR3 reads TGTGCCAGCAGCCCTGGGGGCAGGAGCAATCAGCCCCAGCATTTT. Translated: CASSPGGRSNQPQHF.

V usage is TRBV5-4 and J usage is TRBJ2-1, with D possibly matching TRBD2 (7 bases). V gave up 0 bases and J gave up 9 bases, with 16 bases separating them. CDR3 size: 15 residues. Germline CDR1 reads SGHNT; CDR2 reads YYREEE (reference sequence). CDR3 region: CASSLEGGPRSEQFF. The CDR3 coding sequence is TGTGCCAGCAGCTTGGAGGGGGGGCCGAGGAGTGAGCAGTTCTTC.

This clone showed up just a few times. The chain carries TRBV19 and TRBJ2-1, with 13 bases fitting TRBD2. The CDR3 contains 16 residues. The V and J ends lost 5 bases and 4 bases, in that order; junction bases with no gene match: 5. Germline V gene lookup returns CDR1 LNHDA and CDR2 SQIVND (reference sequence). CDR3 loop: CASSPGLAGPYNEQFF. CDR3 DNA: TGTGCCAGTAGTCCGGGACTAGCGGGGCCTTACAATGAGCAGTTCTTC.

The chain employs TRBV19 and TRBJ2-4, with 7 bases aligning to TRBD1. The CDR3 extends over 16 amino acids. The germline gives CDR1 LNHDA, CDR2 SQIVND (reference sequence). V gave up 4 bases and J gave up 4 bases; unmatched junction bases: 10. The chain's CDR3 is CASSKGQYQSKNIQYF. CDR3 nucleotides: TGTGCCAGTAGTAAGGGACAGTACCAGTCAAAAAACATTCAGTACTTC.

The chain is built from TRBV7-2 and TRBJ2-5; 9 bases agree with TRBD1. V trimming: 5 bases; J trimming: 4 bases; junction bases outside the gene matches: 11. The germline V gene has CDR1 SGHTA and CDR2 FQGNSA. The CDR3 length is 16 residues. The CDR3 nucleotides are TGTGCCAGCAGCACCCCACAGGGGGCGAGGGGAGAGACCCAGTACTTC. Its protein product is CASSTPQGARGETQYF.

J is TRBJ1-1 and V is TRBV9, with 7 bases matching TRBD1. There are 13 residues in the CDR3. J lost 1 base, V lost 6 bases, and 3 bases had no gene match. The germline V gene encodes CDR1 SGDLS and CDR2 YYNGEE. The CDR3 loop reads CASKGARNTEAFF. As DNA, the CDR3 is TGTGCCAGCAAGGGGGCCAGGAACACTGAAGCTTTCTTT.

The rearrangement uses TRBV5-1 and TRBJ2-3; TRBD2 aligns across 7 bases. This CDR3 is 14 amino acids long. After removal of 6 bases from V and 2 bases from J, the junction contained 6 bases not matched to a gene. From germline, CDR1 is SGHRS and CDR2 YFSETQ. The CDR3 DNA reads TGCGCCAGCAAGAGGCGGGGGAACACAGATACGCAGTATTTT. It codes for CASKRRGNTDTQYF. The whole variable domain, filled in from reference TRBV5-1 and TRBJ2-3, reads KAGVTQTPRYLIKTRGQQVTLSCSPISGHRSVSWYQQTPGQGLQFLFEYFSETQRNKGNFPGRFSGRQFSNSRSEMNVSTLELGDSALYLCASKRRGNTDTQYFGPGTRLTVL.

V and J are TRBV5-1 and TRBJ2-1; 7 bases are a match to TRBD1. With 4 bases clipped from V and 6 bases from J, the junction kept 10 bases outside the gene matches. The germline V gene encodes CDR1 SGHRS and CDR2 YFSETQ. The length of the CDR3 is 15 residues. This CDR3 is CASSPQPTGTNEQFF. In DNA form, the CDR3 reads TGCGCCAGCAGCCCCCAACCGACAGGGACCAATGAGCAGTTCTTC. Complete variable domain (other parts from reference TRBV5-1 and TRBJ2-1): KAGVTQTPRYLIKTRGQQVTLSCSPISGHRSVSWYQQTPGQGLQFLFEYFSETQRNKGNFPGRFSGRQFSNSRSEMNVSTLELGDSALYLCASSPQPTGTNEQFFGPGTRLTVL.

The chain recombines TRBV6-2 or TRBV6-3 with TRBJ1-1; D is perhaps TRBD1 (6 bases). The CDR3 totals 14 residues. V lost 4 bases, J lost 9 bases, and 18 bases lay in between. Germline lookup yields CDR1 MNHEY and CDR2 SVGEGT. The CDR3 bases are TGTGCCAGCAGTTTTGGACAGCTCTCAGTCCAAGCTTTCTTT. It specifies CASSFGQLSVQAFF.

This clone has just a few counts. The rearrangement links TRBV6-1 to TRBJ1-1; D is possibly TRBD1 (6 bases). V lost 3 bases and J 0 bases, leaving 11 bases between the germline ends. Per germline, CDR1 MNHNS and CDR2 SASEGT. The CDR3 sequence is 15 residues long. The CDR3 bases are TGTGCCAGCAGTGAGGGGGCACAGATGAACACTGAAGCTTTCTTT. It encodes CASSEGAQMNTEAFF.

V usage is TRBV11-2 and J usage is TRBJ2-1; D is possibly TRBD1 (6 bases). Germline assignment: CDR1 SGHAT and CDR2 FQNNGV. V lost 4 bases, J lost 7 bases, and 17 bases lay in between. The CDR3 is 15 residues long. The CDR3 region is CASSSGQNGLNEQFF. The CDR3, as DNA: TGTGCCAGCAGCTCCGGACAGAACGGCCTAAATGAGCAGTTCTTC. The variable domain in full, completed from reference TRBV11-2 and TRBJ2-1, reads EAGVAQSPRYKIIEKRQSVAFWCNPISGHATLYWYQQILGQGPKLLIQFQNNGVVDDSQLPKDRFSAERLKGVDSTLKIQPAKLEDSAVYLCASSSGQNGLNEQFFGPGTRLTVL.

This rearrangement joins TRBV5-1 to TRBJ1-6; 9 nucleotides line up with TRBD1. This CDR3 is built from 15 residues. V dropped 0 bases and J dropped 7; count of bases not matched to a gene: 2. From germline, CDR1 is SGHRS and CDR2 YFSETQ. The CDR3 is CASSLDRGRNSPLHF. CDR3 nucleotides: TGCGCCAGCAGCTTGGACAGGGGGCGGAATTCACCCCTCCACTTT.

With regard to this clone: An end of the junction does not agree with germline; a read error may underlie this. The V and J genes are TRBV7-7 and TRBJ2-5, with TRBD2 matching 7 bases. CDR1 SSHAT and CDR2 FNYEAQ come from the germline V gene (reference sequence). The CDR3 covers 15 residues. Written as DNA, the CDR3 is TGTGCTAGCAGCACAATTCTAGCGGTGGGGGAGACCCAGTACTTC. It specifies CASSTILAVGETQYF.

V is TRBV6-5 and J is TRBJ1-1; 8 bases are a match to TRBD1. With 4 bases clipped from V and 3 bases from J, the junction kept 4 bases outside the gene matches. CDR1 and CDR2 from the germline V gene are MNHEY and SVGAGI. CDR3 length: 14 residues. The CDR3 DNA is TGTGCCAGCAGTTTAATGACAGGGGACACTGAAGCTTTCTTT. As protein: CASSLMTGDTEAFF.

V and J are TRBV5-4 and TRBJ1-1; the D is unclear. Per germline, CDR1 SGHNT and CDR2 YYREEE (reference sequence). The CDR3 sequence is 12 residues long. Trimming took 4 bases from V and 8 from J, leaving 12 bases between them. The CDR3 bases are TGTGCCAGCAGCCGCTCAGAGGCCGAAGCTTTCTTT. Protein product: CASSRSEAEAFF.

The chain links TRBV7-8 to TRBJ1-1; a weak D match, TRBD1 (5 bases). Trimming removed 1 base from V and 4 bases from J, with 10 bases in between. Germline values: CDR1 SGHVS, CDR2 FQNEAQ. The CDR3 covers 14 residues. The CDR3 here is CASSLVGAGTEAFF. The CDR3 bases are TGTGCCAGCAGCTTAGTAGGGGCTGGCACTGAAGCTTTCTTT. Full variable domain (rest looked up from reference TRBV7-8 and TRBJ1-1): GAGVSQSPRYKVAKRGQDVALRCDPISGHVSLFWYQQALGQGPEFLTYFQNEAQLDKSGLPSDRFFAERPEGSVSTLKIQRTQQEDSAVYLCASSLVGAGTEAFFGQGTRLTVV.

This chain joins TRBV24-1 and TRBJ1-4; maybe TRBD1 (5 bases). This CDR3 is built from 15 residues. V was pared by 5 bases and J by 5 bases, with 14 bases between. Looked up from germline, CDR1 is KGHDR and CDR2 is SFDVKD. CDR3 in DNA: TGTGCCACCAGTGGCTCCAGGGAGGGGAATGAAAAACTGTTTTTT. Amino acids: CATSGSREGNEKLFF.

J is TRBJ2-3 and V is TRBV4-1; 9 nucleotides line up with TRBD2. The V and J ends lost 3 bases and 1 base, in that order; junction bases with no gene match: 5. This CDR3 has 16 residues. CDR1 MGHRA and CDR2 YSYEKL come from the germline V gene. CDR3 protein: CASSHRQRGGTDTQYF. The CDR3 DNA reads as TGCGCCAGCAGCCACAGACAGCGGGGGGGCACAGATACGCAGTATTTT.

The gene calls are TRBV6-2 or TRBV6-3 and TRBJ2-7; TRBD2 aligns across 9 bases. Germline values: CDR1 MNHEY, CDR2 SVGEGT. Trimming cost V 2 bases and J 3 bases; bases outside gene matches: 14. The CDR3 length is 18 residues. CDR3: CASSYGKGSGGNYYEQYF. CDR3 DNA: TGTGCCAGCAGTTACGGGAAGGGGAGCGGGGGGAACTACTACGAGCAGTACTTC.

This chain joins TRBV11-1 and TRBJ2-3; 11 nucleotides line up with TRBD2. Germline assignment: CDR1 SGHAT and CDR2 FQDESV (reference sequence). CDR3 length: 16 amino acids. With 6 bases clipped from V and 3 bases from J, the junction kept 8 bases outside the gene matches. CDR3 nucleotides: TGTGCCAGCAGGAAAAGGGCTAGCGGGGGGACAGATACGCAGTATTTT. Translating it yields CASRKRASGGTDTQYF.

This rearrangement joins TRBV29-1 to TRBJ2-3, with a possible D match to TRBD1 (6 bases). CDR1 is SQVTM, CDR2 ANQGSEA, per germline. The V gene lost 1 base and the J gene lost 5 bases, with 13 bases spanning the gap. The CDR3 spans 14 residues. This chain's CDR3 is CSVEGGQGQDTQYF. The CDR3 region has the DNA TGCAGCGTTGAAGGGGGGCAGGGGCAAGATACGCAGTATTTT.

CDR3 region: CASKVGGTDTQYF. DNA of the CDR3: TGTGCCAGCAAGGTCGGGGGCACAGATACGCAGTATTTT. The chain has TRBV7-9 and TRBJ2-3; D is perhaps TRBD2 (5 bases). The V gene lost 7 bases and the J gene lost 1 base, with 9 bases spanning the gap. Per germline, CDR1 SEHNR and CDR2 FQNEAQ (reference sequence). This CDR3 has 13 residues.